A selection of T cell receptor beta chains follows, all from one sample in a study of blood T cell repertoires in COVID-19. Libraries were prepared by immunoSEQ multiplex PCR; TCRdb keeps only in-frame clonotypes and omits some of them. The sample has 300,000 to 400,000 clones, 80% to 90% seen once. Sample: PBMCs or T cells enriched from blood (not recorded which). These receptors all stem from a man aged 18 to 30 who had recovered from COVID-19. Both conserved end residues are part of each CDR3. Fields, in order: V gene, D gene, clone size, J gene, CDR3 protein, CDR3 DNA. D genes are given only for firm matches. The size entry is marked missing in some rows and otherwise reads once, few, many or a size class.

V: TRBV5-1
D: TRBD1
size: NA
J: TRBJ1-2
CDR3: CASSFEGAYGYTF
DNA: TGCGCCAGCAGCTTTGAGGGGGCCTATGGCTACACCTTC

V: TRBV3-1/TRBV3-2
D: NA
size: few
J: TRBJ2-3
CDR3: CASSQQGGATDTQYF
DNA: TGTGCCAGCAGCCAACAAGGGGGGGCAACAGATACGCAGTATTTT

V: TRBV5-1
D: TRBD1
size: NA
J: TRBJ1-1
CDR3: CASSFGQENTEAFF
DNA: TGCGCCAGCAGCTTCGGACAGGAGAACACTGAAGCTTTCTTT

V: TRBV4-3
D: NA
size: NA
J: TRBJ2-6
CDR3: CASSQGGTGANVLTF
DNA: TGCGCCAGCAGCCAAGGAGGGACTGGGGCCAACGTCCTGACTTTC

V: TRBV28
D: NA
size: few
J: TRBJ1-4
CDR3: CASSRTESYEKLFF
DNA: TGTGCCAGCAGTAGAACAGAATCTTATGAAAAACTGTTTTTT

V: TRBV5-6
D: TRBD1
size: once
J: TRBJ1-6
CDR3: CASSVAGQGASPNSPLHF
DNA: TGTGCCAGCAGCGTCGCTGGACAGGGGGCATCACCAAATTCACCCCTCCACTTT

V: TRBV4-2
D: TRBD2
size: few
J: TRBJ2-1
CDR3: CASSQGDASGNEQFF
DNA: TGTGCCAGCAGCCAAGGTGATGCTAGCGGCAATGAGCAGTTCTTC

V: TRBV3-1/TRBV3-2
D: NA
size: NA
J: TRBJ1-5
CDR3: CASSRGSPVDQPQHF
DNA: TGTGCCAGCAGCCGCGGGTCCCCGGTGGATCAGCCCCAGCATTTT

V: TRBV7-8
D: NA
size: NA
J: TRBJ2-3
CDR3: CASPTAGDKNTDTQYF
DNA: TGTGCCAGCCCCACGGCGGGGGACAAGAACACAGATACGCAGTATTTT

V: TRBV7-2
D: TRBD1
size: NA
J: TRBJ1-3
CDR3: CASSTQTGVSFRNTIYF
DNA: TGTGCCAGCAGCACCCAGACAGGGGTGTCTTTCAGAAACACCATATATTTT

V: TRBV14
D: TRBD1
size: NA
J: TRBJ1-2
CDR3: CASSHSDRVSGYTF
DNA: TGTGCCAGCAGCCACTCCGACAGGGTGAGCGGCTACACCTTC

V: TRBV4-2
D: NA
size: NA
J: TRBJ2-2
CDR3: CASSSSDRNTGELFF
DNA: TGTGCCAGCAGCTCTTCGGACAGGAACACCGGGGAGCTGTTTTTT

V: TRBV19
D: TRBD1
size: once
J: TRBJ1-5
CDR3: CAIGGTGQGQPQHF
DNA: TGTGCCATAGGGGGCACAGGGCAGGGACAGCCCCAGCATTTT

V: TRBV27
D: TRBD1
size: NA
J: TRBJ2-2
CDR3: CASTVTGAIGELFF
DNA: TGTGCCAGCACCGTGACAGGGGCGATCGGGGAGCTGTTTTTT

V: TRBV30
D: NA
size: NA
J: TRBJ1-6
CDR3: CAWSVGVQSPLHF
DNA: TGTGCCTGGAGTGTAGGGGTGCAATCACCCCTCCACTTT

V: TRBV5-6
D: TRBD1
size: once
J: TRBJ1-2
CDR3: CASSMTGFGYTF
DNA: TGTGCCAGCAGCATGACAGGGTTTGGCTACACCTTC

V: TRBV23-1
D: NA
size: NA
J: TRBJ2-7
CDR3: CASSQSPLPYRATSYEQYF
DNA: TGCGCCAGCAGTCAATCACCACTCCCATACAGGGCGACCTCCTACGAGCAGTACTTC

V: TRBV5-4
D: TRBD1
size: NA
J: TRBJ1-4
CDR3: CASSQGGLFF
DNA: TGTGCCAGCAGCCAGGGGGGACTGTTTTTT

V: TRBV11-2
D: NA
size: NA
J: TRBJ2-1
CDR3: CASSLVFGGSSYNEQFF
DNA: TGTGCCAGCAGCTTAGTGTTCGGTGGGAGCTCCTACAATGAGCAGTTCTTC

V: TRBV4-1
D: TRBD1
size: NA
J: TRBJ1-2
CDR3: CASSQDQQGDQSYTF
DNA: TGCGCCAGCAGCCAAGATCAACAGGGGGATCAGTCCTACACCTTC

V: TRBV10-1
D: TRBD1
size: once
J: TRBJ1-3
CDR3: CASSAGTGNGNTIYF
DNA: TGCGCCAGCAGTGCCGGGACAGGGAATGGAAACACCATATATTTT

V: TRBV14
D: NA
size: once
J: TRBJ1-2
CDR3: CASSQVSLTGDGYTF
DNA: TGTGCCAGCAGCCAAGTCTCTTTAACGGGGGATGGCTACACCTTC

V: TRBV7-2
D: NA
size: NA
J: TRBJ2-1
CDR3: CASSGDNEQFF
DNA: TGTGCCAGCAGCGGAGACAATGAGCAGTTCTTC

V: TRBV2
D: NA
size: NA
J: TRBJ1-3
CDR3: CASSALGGDTIYF
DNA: TGTGCCAGCAGTGCCCTAGGGGGAGACACCATATATTTT

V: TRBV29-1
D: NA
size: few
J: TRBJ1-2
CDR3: CSVTRDFNYGYTF
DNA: TGCAGCGTTACCAGGGACTTTAACTATGGCTACACCTTC

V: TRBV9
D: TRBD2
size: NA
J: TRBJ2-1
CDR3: CASSVRAGDYNEQFF
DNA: TGTGCCAGCAGCGTAAGGGCGGGAGATTACAATGAGCAGTTCTTC

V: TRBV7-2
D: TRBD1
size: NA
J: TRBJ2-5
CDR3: CASSLGGQGRETQYF
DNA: TGTGCCAGCAGCTTAGGAGGACAGGGAAGAGAGACCCAGTACTTC

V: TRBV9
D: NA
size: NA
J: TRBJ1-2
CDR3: CASSVGVERNYGYTF
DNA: TGTGCCAGCAGCGTAGGTGTGGAGAGGAACTATGGCTACACCTTC

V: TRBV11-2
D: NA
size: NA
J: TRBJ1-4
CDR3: CASTNLRTGRLFF
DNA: TGTGCCAGCACCAATCTTAGAACGGGGAGACTGTTTTTT

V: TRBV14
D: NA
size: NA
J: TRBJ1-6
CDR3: CASSQDRGRVHSPLHF
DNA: TGTGCCAGCAGCCAAGATCGCGGCAGGGTGCATTCACCCCTCCACTTT

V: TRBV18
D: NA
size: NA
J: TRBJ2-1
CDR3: CASSLSPRRNEQFF
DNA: TGTGCCAGCTCACTTTCTCCACGGCGGAATGAGCAGTTCTTC

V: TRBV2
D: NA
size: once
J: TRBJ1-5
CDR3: CASSGARYGNQPQHF
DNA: TGTGCCAGCAGTGGGGCCAGGTATGGCAATCAGCCCCAGCATTTT

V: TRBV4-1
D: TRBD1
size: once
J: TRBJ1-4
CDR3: CASSLIRGPRGFREKLFF
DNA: TGCGCCAGCAGCCTCATCAGGGGGCCCAGGGGTTTCAGGGAAAAACTGTTTTTT

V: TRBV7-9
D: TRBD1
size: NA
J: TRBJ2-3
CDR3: CASSVQGLAQYF
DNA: TGTGCCAGCAGCGTACAGGGGTTGGCGCAGTATTTT

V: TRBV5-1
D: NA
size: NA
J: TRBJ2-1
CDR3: CASSPSRSNNEQFF
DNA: TGCGCCAGCAGCCCATCTAGATCCAACAATGAGCAGTTCTTC

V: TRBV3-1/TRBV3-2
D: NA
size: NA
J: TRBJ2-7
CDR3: CASSQSFRVRSYEQYF
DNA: TGTGCCAGCAGCCAAAGCTTCAGGGTCAGGAGCTACGAGCAGTACTTC

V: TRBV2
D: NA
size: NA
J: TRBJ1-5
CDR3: CASSARVGGNQPQHF
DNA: TGTGCCAGCAGTGCCCGGGTTGGCGGCAATCAGCCCCAGCATTTT

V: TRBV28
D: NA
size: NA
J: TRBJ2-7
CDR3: CASSPDDIQGPVYEQYF
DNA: TGTGCCAGCAGTCCAGACGACATACAGGGCCCCGTTTACGAGCAGTACTTC

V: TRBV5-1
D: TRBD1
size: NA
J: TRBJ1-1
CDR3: CASSYGTVGTNTEAFF
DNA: TGCGCCAGCAGCTACGGGACAGTGGGTACGAACACTGAAGCTTTCTTT

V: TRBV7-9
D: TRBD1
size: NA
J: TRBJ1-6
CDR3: CASTLAGQGYSPLHF
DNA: TGTGCCAGCACCCTAGCAGGACAGGGATATTCACCCCTCCACTTT

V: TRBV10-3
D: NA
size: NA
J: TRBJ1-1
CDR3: CAISETGGTTEAFF
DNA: TGTGCCATCAGTGAGACCGGAGGCACCACTGAAGCTTTCTTT

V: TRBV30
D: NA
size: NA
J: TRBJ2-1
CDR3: CAWSRQASEQFF
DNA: TGTGCCTGGAGTAGGCAAGCGAGTGAGCAGTTCTTC

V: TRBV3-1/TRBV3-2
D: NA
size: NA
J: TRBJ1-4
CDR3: CASSGVNEKLFF
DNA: TGTGCCAGTTCGGGGGTTAATGAAAAACTGTTTTTT

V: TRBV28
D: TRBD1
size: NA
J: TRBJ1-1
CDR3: CASSAPGQGNTEAFF
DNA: TGTGCCAGCAGCGCCCCGGGACAGGGGAACACTGAAGCTTTCTTT

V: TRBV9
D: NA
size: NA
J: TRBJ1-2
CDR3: CASSVGGNYGYTF
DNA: TGTGCCAGCAGCGTCGGCGGTAACTATGGCTACACCTTC

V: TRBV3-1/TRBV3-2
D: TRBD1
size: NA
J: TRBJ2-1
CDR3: CASSPSGRGQYNEQFF
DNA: TGTGCCAGCAGCCCCAGTGGCAGGGGGCAGTACAATGAGCAGTTCTTC

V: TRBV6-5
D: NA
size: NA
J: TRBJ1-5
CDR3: CATQRGVGNQPQHF
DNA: TGTGCCACCCAACGGGGGGTGGGCAATCAGCCCCAGCATTTT

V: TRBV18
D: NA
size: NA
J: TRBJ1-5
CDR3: CASSPENRDQPQHF
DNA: TGTGCCAGCTCACCCGAAAACAGGGATCAGCCCCAGCATTTT

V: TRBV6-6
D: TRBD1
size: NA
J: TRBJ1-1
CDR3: CASSSNTGTGGEAFF
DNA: TGTGCCAGCAGCTCCAACACCGGGACAGGAGGTGAAGCTTTCTTT

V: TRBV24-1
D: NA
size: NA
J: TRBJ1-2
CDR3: CATSDPQVTYGYTF
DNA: TGTGCCACCAGTGATCCGCAGGTAACCTATGGCTACACCTTC

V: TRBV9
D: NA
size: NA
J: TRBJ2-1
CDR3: CASSDRGASYNEQFF
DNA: TGTGCCAGCAGCGACCGGGGGGCCTCCTACAATGAGCAGTTCTTC

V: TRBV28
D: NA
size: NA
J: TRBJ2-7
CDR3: CASEYWGSSYEQYF
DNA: TGTGCCAGCGAATATTGGGGCAGCTCCTACGAGCAGTACTTC

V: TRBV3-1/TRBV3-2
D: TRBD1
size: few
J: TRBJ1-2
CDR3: CASSLWDRDFYGYTF
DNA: TGTGCCAGCAGCCTCTGGGACAGGGATTTTTATGGCTACACCTTC